Below are 15 T cell receptor beta chains sequenced from a single sample in a study of tumor-infiltrating lymphocytes in oesophageal squamous cell carcinoma. TCRdb independently ran MiXCR on the PCR reads; one entry per CDR3 protein. The sample carries approximately 11,000 distinct CDR3 sequences, around half recorded once. Sequenced: esophageal tumor tissue. Receptor source: a male donor with esophageal squamous cell carcinoma.

This clonotype is a singleton in its sample. The CDR3 DNA sequence: TGTGCCAGCAGTAGGACGCGACAGACCAGCGAGACCCAGTACTTC. It translates to CASSRTRQTSETQYF. This sequence joins TRBV6-2 or TRBV6-3 and TRBJ2-1; D may be TRBD1 (5 bases). The tail of the sequence fits TRBJ2-5 better, so the J call may be wrong. CDR1 and CDR2 (germline): MNHEY, SVGEGT. This CDR3 is 15 amino acids long.

The sample holds one count of this clonotype. J is TRBJ2-4 and V is TRBV10-3; possibly TRBD1 for D (5 bases). The last part of the DNA fits TRBJ2-1 better; the J call may be wrong. This CDR3 comprises 13 residues. CDR1 is ENHRY and CDR2 is SYGVKD in the germline V gene. Here the CDR3 DNA reads TGTGCCATCAGTGTAGGCAGGGACAATGAGCAGTTCTTC. Translated: CAISVGRDNEQFF.

This chain links TRBV12-3 or TRBV12-4 with TRBJ2-3; no clear D gene. The CDR3 consists of 14 residues. Trimming removed 6 bases from V and 2 bases from J, with 12 bases in between. The CDR3 sequence is CASSLSAYTDTQYF. CDR3 in DNA: TGTGCCAGCAGCCTATCAGCTTACACAGATACGCAGTATTTT.

The chain couples TRBV12-3 or TRBV12-4 to TRBJ1-2; a weak D match, TRBD1 (5 bases). This CDR3 is built from 14 residues. Trimming pared 5 bases from V and 2 bases from J, leaving 12 bases between. The CDR3 DNA reads TGTGCCAGCAGTACCGACAGAGCCAACTATGGCTACACCTTC. Protein sequence: CASSTDRANYGYTF.

The rearrangement links TRBV6-1 to TRBJ2-3, with D perhaps assigned TRBD1 or TRBD2 (5 bases each). The closer fit of TRBJ2-7 to the DNA end suggests the J call may be wrong. The CDR3 covers 12 residues. Germline V lookup: CDR1 MNHNS, CDR2 SASEGT. The DNA of the CDR3 is TGTGCCAGCAGTCTCGAGAGGGGTGAGCAGTACTTC. Residues: CASSLERGEQYF.

The table lists this clonotype with a count of one. The chain uses TRBV7-3 and TRBJ2-3, with 7 bases lining up with TRBD2. The CDR3 totals 15 residues. V was clipped by 5 bases and J by 4 bases; unmatched bases: 9. Looked up from germline, CDR1 is SGHTA and CDR2 is FQGTGA. CDR3 DNA: TGTGCCAGCAGCATATCCGGGACTAAAGCAGATACGCAGTATTTT. Translating gives CASSISGTKADTQYF.

This clonotype was counted at least ten times. The CDR3 DNA sequence: TGTGCCAGTAGTATTGGGGCGGGCGCTCAGCCCCAGCATTTT. It specifies CASSIGAGAQPQHF. The chain combines TRBV19 with TRBJ1-5; TRBD1 is a possible D gene (5 bases). Germline loops: CDR1 LNHDA, CDR2 SQIVND (reference sequence). CDR3 length equals 14 residues. Trimming took off 3 bases at V and 6 bases at J, with 12 bases between the two ends.

The chain uses TRBV7-6 and TRBJ2-5; D gene uncertain. Germline CDR1 is SGHVS and CDR2 is FNYEAQ. CDR3 size: 12 residues. The germline V and J ends were trimmed by 5 bases and 5 bases, with 9 bases remaining between them. The CDR3 sequence: CASSNDWETQYF. The CDR3, as DNA: TGTGCCAGCAGCAATGATTGGGAGACCCAGTACTTC.

This sequence joins TRBV9 and TRBJ2-2; D unresolved. This CDR3 comprises 12 residues. The germline V gene encodes CDR1 SGDLS and CDR2 YYNGEE. V was pared by 1 base and J by 5 bases, with 3 bases between. CDR3 protein: CASSVRTGELFF. CDR3 in DNA: TGTGCCAGCAGCGTAAGGACCGGGGAGCTGTTTTTT.

With respect to this clonotype: The junction shows a germline mismatch at one end, possibly a read error. The chain joins TRBV12-3 or TRBV12-4 to TRBJ2-5; maybe TRBD1 (5 bases). The CDR3 is made up of 14 amino acids. In DNA, the CDR3 is TGTGCCAGCAGTTTGGTGCCAGGGTCATCACCCCTCCACTTC. Translated: CASSLVPGSSPLHF.

The chain joins TRBV28 to TRBJ2-3; D could derive from TRBD1 or TRBD2 (5 bases each). This CDR3 is built from 14 residues. V lost 3 bases and J lost 6, with 13 bases in between. From germline, CDR1 is MDHEN and CDR2 SYDVKM. This CDR3 is CASSFSGPVDTQYF. In DNA, the CDR3 is TGTGCCAGCAGTTTCTCGGGACCAGTTGATACGCAGTATTTT.

This chain links TRBV19 with TRBJ2-3, with D possibly being TRBD1 or TRBD2 (7 bases each). This CDR3 spans 14 amino acids. CDR1 is LNHDA, CDR2 SQIVND, per germline (reference sequence). Trimming took 5 bases from V and 6 from J, leaving 15 bases between them. The CDR3 loop reads CASSLRQGGDTQYF. In DNA form, the CDR3 reads TGTGCCAGTAGTCTTCGACAGGGAGGGGATACGCAGTATTTT.

The rearrangement links TRBV11-2 to TRBJ2-1; D call uncertain. The CDR3 runs 17 residues. Trimming removed 3 bases at V and 10 bases at J, with 25 bases between. Germline CDR1 reads SGHAT; CDR2 reads FQNNGV. DNA for the CDR3: TGTGCCAGCAGCTTTGTTACCGAAGCTCCAGATAACTACGAGCAGTTCTTC. This gives the protein CASSFVTEAPDNYEQFF.

This clonotype is classed as large (0.1 to 1%). The V call is TRBV7-3, the J call TRBJ2-3, with 11 bases that match TRBD2. CDR1 and CDR2 (germline): SGHTA, FQGTGA. The V and J ends lost 3 bases and 3 bases, in that order; junction bases with no gene match: 2. The CDR3 is 15 amino acids. For the CDR3, the DNA is TGTGCCAGCAGCTTGACTAGCGGGGAGACAGATACGCAGTATTTT. It is translated as CASSLTSGETDTQYF.

This clonotype came up once. This sequence joins TRBV12-3 or TRBV12-4 and TRBJ2-3; D is unresolved. This CDR3 region has 14 residues. Trimming took off 7 bases at V and 2 bases at J, with 13 bases between the two ends. The CDR3 region has the DNA TGTGCCAGCATCCCTCCCGGATCCACAGATACGCAGTATTTT. The encoded protein is CASIPPGSTDTQYF.